This TCR beta chain was sequenced during a study of shared clonotypes between healthy human individuals. Germline CDR1 MNHNS, CDR2 SASEGT. The CDR3 runs to 15 residues. V dropped 4 bases and J dropped 2 bases, with 14 bases sitting between them. Sequenced by immunoSEQ multiplex PCR; TCRdb stores in-frame clones only, minus some. The sample lists roughly 100,000 clones, about 72% occurring once. Sequencing was performed on memory CD8+ T cells sorted from blood. The subset denotes: CD45RO+ cells pooled with CCR7-negative TemRA cells. V is TRBV6-1 and J is TRBJ2-5; D possibly corresponds to TRBD1 (7 bases). The sequence was obtained from a woman under 40 in good health. CDR3 residues: CASSGLTGTQETQYF. The CDR3 bases are TGTGCCAGCAGTGGCCTGACAGGGACTCAAGAGACCCAGTACTTC.